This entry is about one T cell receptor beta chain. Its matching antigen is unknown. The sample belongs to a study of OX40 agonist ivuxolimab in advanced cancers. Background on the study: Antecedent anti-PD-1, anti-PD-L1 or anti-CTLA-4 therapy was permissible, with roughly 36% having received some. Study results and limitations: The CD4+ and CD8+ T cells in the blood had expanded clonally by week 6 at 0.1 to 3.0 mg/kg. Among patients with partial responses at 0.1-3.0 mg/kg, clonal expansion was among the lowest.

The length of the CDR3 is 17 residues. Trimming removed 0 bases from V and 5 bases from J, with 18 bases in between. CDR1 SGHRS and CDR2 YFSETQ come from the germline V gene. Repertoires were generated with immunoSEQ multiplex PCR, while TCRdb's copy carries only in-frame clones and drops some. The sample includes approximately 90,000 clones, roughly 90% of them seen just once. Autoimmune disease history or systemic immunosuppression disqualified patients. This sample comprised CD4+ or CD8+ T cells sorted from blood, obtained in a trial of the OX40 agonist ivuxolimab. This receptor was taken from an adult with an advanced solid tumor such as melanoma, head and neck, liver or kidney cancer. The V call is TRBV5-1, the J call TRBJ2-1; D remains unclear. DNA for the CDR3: TGCGCCAGCAGCTTGGGAAGGGCCCGCATTTCGAACAATGAGCAGTTCTTC. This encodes CASSLGRARISNNEQFF.